Below are 4 T cell receptor beta chains sequenced from a single sample in a study of T-cell memory formation after mild COVID-19 (TCRdb year 2021). The method behind the library was 5' RACE. The sequencer listed for this sample is Illumina NovaSeq 6000. Using fastp at Q25 and MiXCR, TCRdb reprocessed the public reads and kept productive beta chains. Duplicate CDR3 protein sequences are folded into a single record with the most common DNA and genes. Here the sample has around 250,000 distinct CDR3 sequences; around 10% occur a single time. The top ten hold around 20% of the sample. Sequencing input: PBMCs or a T cell subset sorted from them (not recorded which). Source of these receptors: a man younger than 35 who had mild COVID-19 (a few samples of this study predate the infection). The sample titles of this study are shuffled in the database, so cell type and time point are left out; the donor was told from shared clones.

The V gene is TRBV5-1, the J gene TRBJ2-3, with a possible D match to TRBD2 (6 bases). V lost 0 bases and J lost 1, with 18 bases in between. The germline V gene encodes CDR1 SGHRS and CDR2 YFSETQ. The CDR3 loop spans 18 amino acids. CDR3 protein: CASSLAPRLDAGTDTQYF. The CDR3 region has the DNA TGCGCCAGCAGCTTGGCCCCCCGACTAGATGCGGGCACAGATACGCAGTATTTT.

This rearrangement joins TRBV10-3 to TRBJ2-3; D possibly uses TRBD1 or TRBD2 (5 bases each). This CDR3 is built from 13 residues. Germline lookup yields CDR1 ENHRY and CDR2 SYGVKD. The CDR3 DNA sequence: TGTTCCCACCGAGGGGAGAACACAGATACGCAGTATTTT. As protein: CSHRGENTDTQYF.

This clonotype was counted ten times or more. DNA of the CDR3: TGCGCCAGCAGCCAATGGGGCGATGGTAATTCACCCCTCCACTTT. It is translated as CASSQWGDGNSPLHF. J is TRBJ1-6 and V is TRBV4-3, with D maybe TRBD1 (5 bases). Germline CDR1 and CDR2: LGHNA and YSLEER. The CDR3 loop spans 15 amino acids. V was cut by 2 bases and J by 6 bases, with 11 bases left in between.

This clonotype was counted only a few times. The rearrangement uses TRBV28 and TRBJ1-2, with D possibly TRBD1 on 6 matching bases. The germline V gene encodes CDR1 MDHEN and CDR2 SYDVKM. The CDR3 spans 12 residues. DNA for the CDR3: TGTGCACATTCACGGGACACCTATGGCTACACCTTC. Amino acid sequence: CAHSRDTYGYTF.